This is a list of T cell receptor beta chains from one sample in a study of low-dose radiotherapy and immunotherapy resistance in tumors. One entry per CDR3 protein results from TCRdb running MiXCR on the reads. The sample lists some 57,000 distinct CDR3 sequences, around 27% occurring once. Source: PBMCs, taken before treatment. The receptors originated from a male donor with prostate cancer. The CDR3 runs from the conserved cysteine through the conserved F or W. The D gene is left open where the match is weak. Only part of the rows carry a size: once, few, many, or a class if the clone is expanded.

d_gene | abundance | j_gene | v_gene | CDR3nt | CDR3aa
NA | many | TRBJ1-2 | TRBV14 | TGTGCCAGCAGCCAAGTCGGTACTAACTATGGCTACACCTTC | CASSQVGTNYGYTF
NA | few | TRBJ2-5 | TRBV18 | TGTGCCAGCTCACCAAAAAATCCGTACCAAGAGACCCAGTACTTC | CASSPKNPYQETQYF
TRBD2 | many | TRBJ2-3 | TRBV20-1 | TGCAGTGCTAGACTAGCGGCGACTATAGATACGCAGTATTTT | CSARLAATIDTQYF
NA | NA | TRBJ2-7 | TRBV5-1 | TGCGCCAACAGCCCGACATGTCAATACGAGCAGTACTTC | CANSPTCQYEQYF
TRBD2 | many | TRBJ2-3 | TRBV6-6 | TGTGCCAGCAGTCAAGTTGGCGGGGGGGCGGGTGGAGATACGCAGTATTTT | CASSQVGGGAGGDTQYF
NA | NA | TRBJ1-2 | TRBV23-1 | TGCGCCAGCAGTCAATCCCCAGCGGCTAACTATGGCTACACCTTC | CASSQSPAANYGYTF
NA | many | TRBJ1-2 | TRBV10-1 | TGTGCCATTTCCTCTAATAACTATGGCTACACCTTC | CAISSNNYGYTF
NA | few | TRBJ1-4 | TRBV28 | NA | CASTLGFGEKLFFF
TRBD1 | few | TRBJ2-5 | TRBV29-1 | TGCAGCGCACAGGGGCGAGGGGAGACCCAGTACTTC | CSAQGRGETQYF
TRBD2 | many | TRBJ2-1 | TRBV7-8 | TGTGCCAGCAGCTTAGCGTTTGCGGGGGGGTCCTACAATGAGCAGTTCTTC | CASSLAFAGGSYNEQFF
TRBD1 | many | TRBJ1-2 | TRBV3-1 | TGTGCCAGCAGCCAAGGGACAGGGAGGGGTATTGGCTACACCTTC | CASSQGTGRGIGYTF
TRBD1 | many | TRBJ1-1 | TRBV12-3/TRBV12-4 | TGTGCCAGCAGTGCCCGGGACAGGGGCAACACTGAAGCTTTCTTT | CASSARDRGNTEAFF
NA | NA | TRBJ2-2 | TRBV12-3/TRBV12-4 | TGTGCCAGCAGTTTAGCAATCTCTAGCGCCGGGGAGCTGTTTTTT | CASSLAISSAGELFF
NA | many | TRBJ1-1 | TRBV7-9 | TGTGCCAGCTTCCGGCCGAACACTGAAGCTTTCTTT | CASFRPNTEAFF
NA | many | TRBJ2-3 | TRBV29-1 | TGCAGCGGGCGACAGGACTCAGACAGAGATACGCAGTATTTT | CSGRQDSDRDTQYF
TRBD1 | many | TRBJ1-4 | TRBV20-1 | TGCAGTGCTACCGGACAGGGGGCCGAAGAAAAACTGTTTTTT | CSATGQGAEEKLFF
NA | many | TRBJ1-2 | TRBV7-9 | TGTGCCAGCAGCACCAGACAAGGGGGCTACACCTTC | CASSTRQGGYTF
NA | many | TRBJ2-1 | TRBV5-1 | TGCGCCAGCAGCTTTCAAACAGGCGAAAGCGAGCAGTTCTTC | CASSFQTGESEQFF